What follows are 18 T cell receptor beta chains derived from one specimen sequenced in a study of cytomegalovirus exposure and HLA in healthy donors (dated by TCRdb to 2015 to 2018). The method behind the library was the immunoSEQ multiplex PCR assay. For the multiplex PCR, a mixture combining 60 forward primers for TCR Vbeta segments and 13 reverse primers for TCR Jbeta segments was used. TCRdb carries this immuneACCESS record with in-frame sequences only. Its versions omit some clonotypes, under half of them owing to an unresolved V gene in the studies checked, with the rest unexplained. A total of approximately 100,000 clones appear in this sample, roughly 80% of them only once. The top ten clonotypes cover 2.7% of the sample. The sequenced material came from PBMCs. The receptor set was obtained from a female donor in good health and CMV-seronegative.

V is TRBV7-8 and J is TRBJ2-3; 12 bases agree with TRBD2. After removal of 2 bases from V and 3 bases from J, the junction contained 6 bases not matched to a gene. Germline V gene lookup returns CDR1 SGHVS and CDR2 FQNEAQ. The CDR3 contains 17 residues. The chain's CDR3 is CASSLSQGLAGTDTQYF. For the CDR3, the DNA is TGTGCCAGCAGCTTAAGCCAAGGACTAGCGGGGACAGATACGCAGTATTTT.

The chain joins TRBV6-5 to TRBJ2-5; 10 positions match TRBD2. The assigned J gene may be wrong: the sequence end matches TRBJ2-7 better. Germline V gene sequence: CDR1 MNHEY, CDR2 SVGAGI. The CDR3 loop spans 15 amino acids. CDR3 protein: CASSSAAGGAYEQYF. CDR3 DNA sequence: TGTGCCAGCAGTTCCGCAGCGGGGGGGGCCTACGAGCAGTACTTC.

The genes are TRBV6-5 and TRBJ2-3; 9 nucleotides line up with TRBD2. The CDR3 has 15 amino acids. CDR1 is MNHEY, CDR2 SVGAGI, per germline. V was pared by 4 bases and J by 0 bases, with 2 bases of the junction left unmatched. The chain's CDR3 is CASSWRGGSTDTQYF. The DNA for the CDR3 is TGTGCCAGCAGTTGGCGGGGGGGTAGCACAGATACGCAGTATTTT.

This rearrangement joins TRBV7-8 to TRBJ1-2, with TRBD1 matching over 11 bases. Germline V CDR1 and CDR2: SGHVS, FQNEAQ. The CDR3 covers 14 residues. V lost 5 bases, J lost 7 bases, and 6 bases stayed unmatched. CDR3 amino acids: CASSPDRGPTGYTF. DNA for the CDR3: TGTGCCAGCAGCCCGGACAGGGGGCCGACTGGCTACACCTTC.

The CDR3 DNA reads as TGTGCCATCAGTGAGGCGCTAGATGGCTACACCTTC. This gives the protein CAISEALDGYTF. The chain couples TRBV10-3 to TRBJ1-2; D uncertain. The CDR3 spans 12 residues. V dropped 2 bases and J dropped 6 bases, with 7 bases sitting between them. CDR1 is ENHRY and CDR2 is SYGVKD in the germline V gene.

The chain has TRBV2 and TRBJ2-6; 9 bases map to TRBD1. V lost 2 bases and J lost 0; bases outside the gene matches: 8. Germline V gene data show CDR1 as SNHLY and CDR2 as FYNNEI. CDR3 length: 19 residues. CDR3 sequence reads: CASSELFGTGYSGANVLTF. As DNA, the CDR3 is TGTGCCAGCAGTGAATTGTTTGGGACAGGGTACTCTGGGGCCAACGTCCTGACTTTC.

V is TRBV15 and J is TRBJ1-3; 7 bases agree with TRBD1. The V gene end was trimmed by 1 base and the J gene end by 2 bases; junction bases not matched to a gene: 17. CDR3 length equals 20 residues. Germline V gene data show CDR1 as LNHNV and CDR2 as YYDKDF (reference sequence). The CDR3, as DNA: TGTGCCACCAGCAGAGGCCTCGGGGGAGGAGGGGGCCTCCCTGGAAACACCATATATTTT. Translation: CATSRGLGGGGGLPGNTIYF.

There are a few counts of this clone. V usage is TRBV5-6 and J usage is TRBJ1-1; D unresolved. There are 12 residues in the CDR3. V lost 0 bases and J 5 bases, leaving 5 bases between the germline ends. Germline values: CDR1 SGHDT, CDR2 YYEEEE. The CDR3 coding sequence is TGTGCCAGCAGCTTGGGACTTACTGAAGCTTTCTTT. The encoded protein is CASSLGLTEAFF.

The V call is TRBV9, the J call TRBJ2-3, with 7 bases fitting TRBD1. V was clipped by 1 base and J by 0 bases; unmatched bases: 2. CDR1 SGDLS and CDR2 YYNGEE come from the germline V gene. CDR3 size: 15 residues. In DNA form, the CDR3 reads TGTGCCAGCAGCGTAACAGGGGCCAGCACAGATACGCAGTATTTT. Protein product: CASSVTGASTDTQYF.

The V call is TRBV2, the J call TRBJ1-1, with 8 bases matching TRBD1. CDR1 is SNHLY, CDR2 FYNNEI, per germline. V was clipped by 5 bases and J by 10 bases; unmatched bases: 9. This CDR3 has 13 amino acids. The CDR3 DNA is TGTGCCAGCAGTTTTAAGGACAGGGTAAGAGCTTTCTTT. This sequence encodes CASSFKDRVRAFF.

The V and J genes are TRBV2 and TRBJ2-1; D is perhaps TRBD1 (5 bases). This CDR3 contains 15 residues. Germline loops: CDR1 SNHLY, CDR2 FYNNEI. V lost 4 bases to trimming and J lost 5 bases, with 15 bases between them. The CDR3 spells CASSVQGGRNNEQFF. The CDR3 nucleotides are TGTGCCAGCAGTGTGCAGGGTGGCAGAAACAATGAGCAGTTCTTC.

This clone was detected once. J is TRBJ1-4 and V is TRBV6-1; D call uncertain. The CDR3 length is 14 residues. Trimming removed 7 bases from V and 0 bases from J, with 9 bases in between. The germline gives CDR1 MNHNS, CDR2 SASEGT. DNA for the CDR3: TGTGCCAGCATCGGGTATGCAACTAATGAAAAACTGTTTTTT. Its protein product is CASIGYATNEKLFF.

This clone was picked up a small number of times. The V call is TRBV10-3, the J call TRBJ1-2; 12 bases align to TRBD1. J was trimmed by 8 bases and V by 10 bases; bases with no gene match: 11. CDR3 length equals 14 residues. Per germline, CDR1 ENHRY and CDR2 SYGVKD. CDR3 bases: TGTGCCACGGGACAGGGGGCCCCCTCCTCCGGCTACACCTTC. Residues: CATGQGAPSSGYTF.

The table lists this clone with a few counts. This chain links TRBV6-4 with TRBJ2-3; D not resolved. The CDR3 length is 14 residues. V gave up 2 bases and J gave up 1 base, with 7 bases separating them. Germline assignment: CDR1 MRHNA and CDR2 SNTAGT. CDR3 loop: CASSDIQGTDTQYF. The CDR3 DNA reads as TGTGCCAGCAGTGACATCCAGGGCACAGATACGCAGTATTTT.

The chain is built from TRBV4-1 and TRBJ2-5; 7 positions match TRBD1. The J call may be in error: the DNA end matches TRBJ2-7 better. There are 14 residues in the CDR3. Germline V gene sequence: CDR1 MGHRA, CDR2 YSYEKL. The CDR3 loop reads CASSSAQGFYEQYF. The CDR3 coding sequence is TGCGCCAGCAGCTCCGCACAGGGGTTCTACGAGCAGTACTTC.

This rearrangement joins TRBV5-1 to TRBJ1-2; 9 nucleotides line up with TRBD1. The CDR3 loop spans 18 amino acids. Germline trimming cut 2 bases from V and 6 bases from J; bases unmatched to any gene: 17. Germline CDR1 reads SGHRS; CDR2 reads YFSETQ. In nucleotides, the CDR3 is TGCGCCAGCAGCTTAACTCCTACCTCGACAGGGGGTATTAATGGCTACACCTTC. Its translation is CASSLTPTSTGGINGYTF. Looking up the rest from reference TRBV5-1 and TRBJ1-2 gives the full variable domain: KAGVTQTPRYLIKTRGQQVTLSCSPISGHRSVSWYQQTPGQGLQFLFEYFSETQRNKGNFPGRFSGRQFSNSRSEMNVSTLELGDSALYLCASSLTPTSTGGINGYTFGSGTRLTVV.

This sequence joins TRBV5-1 and TRBJ2-5; D might be TRBD2 (6 bases). V was cut by 4 bases and J by 3 bases, with 19 bases left in between. The CDR3 loop spans 16 amino acids. Germline CDR1 is SGHRS and CDR2 is YFSETQ. The chain's CDR3 is CASSPSVGGTEETQYF. In DNA, the CDR3 is TGCGCCAGCAGCCCGTCGGTCGGGGGAACTGAAGAGACCCAGTACTTC. Combining the CDR3 with reference TRBV5-1 and TRBJ2-5 gives the whole variable domain KAGVTQTPRYLIKTRGQQVTLSCSPISGHRSVSWYQQTPGQGLQFLFEYFSETQRNKGNFPGRFSGRQFSNSRSEMNVSTLELGDSALYLCASSPSVGGTEETQYFGPGTRLLVL.

The CDR3 reads CASSPSGGRGDTQYF. In DNA, the CDR3 is TGTGCCAGCTCACCCAGCGGGGGGCGAGGAGATACGCAGTATTTT. V usage is TRBV18 and J usage is TRBJ2-3; 9 bases align to TRBD2. There are 15 residues in the CDR3. Per germline, CDR1 KGHSH and CDR2 LQKENI. The ends lost 3 bases at V and 5 bases at J; junction bases unmatched: 6.